This is a list of T cell receptor beta chains from one sample in a study of blood T cell repertoires in COVID-19. Clones were sequenced by immunoSEQ multiplex PCR, and TCRdb holds only the in-frame ones, with some missing. The sample holds more than 300,000 clones, 86% seen once. Sequencing was performed on peripheral blood. The receptors derive from a woman between 45 and 65 years old with acute or convalescent COVID-19. Both conserved end residues are part of each CDR3. A D gene is named only where the DNA matches it firmly. Size tells how often a clone was seen (once, few, many) or the class of an expanded clone, and some rows leave it out.

-	TRBV5-1	-	TRBJ2-3	CASSVSAGRTDTQYF	TGCGCCAGCAGCGTGTCGGCGGGACGCACAGATACGCAGTATTTT
TRBD2	TRBV24-1	-	TRBJ2-1	CATSDQLAGEQFF	TGTGCCACCAGTGATCAACTAGCGGGTGAGCAGTTCTTC
-	TRBV27	-	TRBJ2-4	CASRTRGGENIQYF	TGTGCCAGCAGGACAAGGGGGGGGGAGAACATTCAGTACTTC
-	TRBV30	-	TRBJ1-6	CAWSWGGTNSPLHF	TGTGCCTGGAGTTGGGGCGGGACTAATTCACCCCTCCACTTT
-	TRBV11-2	once	TRBJ1-5	CASSNLDSQPQHF	TGTGCCAGCAGCAATCTAGACAGTCAGCCCCAGCATTTT
TRBD1	TRBV6-2/TRBV6-3	once	TRBJ2-7	CASSTTGDSYEQYF	TGTGCCAGCAGTACTACAGGGGATTCCTACGAGCAGTACTTC
-	TRBV23-1	-	TRBJ1-1	CASRGDSRVENTEAFF	TGCGCCAGCAGAGGGGATTCCAGGGTGGAGAACACTGAAGCTTTCTTT
TRBD2	TRBV6-5	-	TRBJ2-7	CASSLRTSGSHEQYF	TGTGCCAGCAGCCTCCGGACTAGCGGGAGTCACGAGCAGTACTTC
TRBD2	TRBV5-6	-	TRBJ2-7	CASSLATSGPKYSYEQYF	TGTGCCAGCAGCTTGGCGACTAGCGGGCCGAAGTACTCCTACGAGCAGTACTTC
TRBD1	TRBV6-5	-	TRBJ2-5	CASRPTGETQYF	TGTGCCAGCAGACCGACAGGGGAGACCCAGTACTTC
-	TRBV10-3	-	TRBJ2-1	CAIRKSTGEDEQFF	TGTGCCATCAGGAAATCAACCGGGGAGGATGAGCAGTTCTTC
-	TRBV5-1	-	TRBJ1-1	CASSLGQTEAFF	TGCGCCAGCAGCTTGGGACAGACTGAAGCTTTCTTT
TRBD1	TRBV13	-	TRBJ1-6	CASSRQGDNSPLHF	TGTGCCAGTTCAAGACAGGGTGATAATTCACCCCTCCACTTT
-	TRBV2	-	TRBJ1-1	CASRKDRNTEAFF	TGTGCCAGCAGAAAGGACAGGAACACTGAAGCTTTCTTT
TRBD1	TRBV14	-	TRBJ2-5	CASSDLRGRETQYF	TGTGCCAGCAGCGACCTCAGGGGGCGGGAGACCCAGTACTTC
-	TRBV5-5	-	TRBJ1-1	CASSSFRNTEAFF	TGTGCCAGCAGCTCTTTCAGGAACACTGAAGCTTTCTTT
TRBD2	TRBV27	-	TRBJ2-5	CASSPADSGRALGTQYF	TGTGCCAGCAGCCCGGCGGATAGCGGGAGGGCCCTGGGGACCCAGTACTTC
-	TRBV27	-	TRBJ1-1	CASSLGADTEAFF	TGTGCCAGCAGTCTGGGGGCAGACACTGAAGCTTTCTTT
-	TRBV20-1	-	TRBJ1-1	CSARGLEEAFF	TGCAGTGCTAGGGGACTTGAGGAAGCTTTCTTT
TRBD1	TRBV3-1/TRBV3-2	-	TRBJ1-5	CASSHRDRFSNQPQHF	TGTGCCAGCAGCCACCGGGACAGGTTTAGCAATCAGCCCCAGCATTTT
TRBD1	TRBV10-3	-	TRBJ2-7	CAISPGQGSYEQYF	TGTGCCATCAGCCCGGGACAGGGCTCCTACGAGCAGTACTTC
-	TRBV27	once	TRBJ1-1	CASSPSTGIGTEAFF	TGTGCCAGCAGTCCTTCAACAGGGATAGGCACTGAAGCTTTCTTT